Listed here are 3 T cell receptor beta chains from one sample, sequenced in a study of blood T cell repertoires in COVID-19. Sequencing was performed with immunoSEQ multiplex PCR; in TCRdb, only in-frame clones are kept and a portion is missing. Seen here are 200,000 to 250,000 clones, roughly four fifths observed once, and the top ten hold approximately 5.2%. Source material: peripheral blood. These receptors were collected from a woman between 70 and 85 years old with COVID-19, enrolled during active disease.

This sequence joins TRBV5-4 and TRBJ2-1; tentatively, D is TRBD2 (5 bases). V dropped 0 bases and J dropped 2 bases, with 9 bases sitting between them. CDR1 and CDR2 from the germline V gene are SGHNT and YYREEE (reference sequence). This CDR3 region has 15 residues. The CDR3 protein is CASSLVGAPYNEQFF. The CDR3 region has the DNA TGTGCCAGCAGCTTGGTGGGAGCCCCCTACAATGAGCAGTTCTTC.

V and J are TRBV2 and TRBJ2-4; 8 bases match TRBD1. The germline V gene encodes CDR1 SNHLY and CDR2 FYNNEI. With 6 bases clipped from V and 2 bases from J, the junction kept 9 bases outside the gene matches. The CDR3 has 16 amino acids. The CDR3 sequence is CASSPLQGVSKNIQYF. CDR3 in DNA: TGTGCCAGCAGCCCTCTACAGGGGGTTTCCAAAAACATTCAGTACTTC.

The chain joins TRBV5-1 to TRBJ1-5, with D uncertain. The germline CDR1 and CDR2 sequences are SGHRS and YFSETQ. The V end was cut by 7 bases, the J end by 3 bases, with 11 bases between. CDR3 length equals 13 residues. This CDR3 reads CASVTENNQPQHF. The CDR3 DNA follows: TGCGCCAGCGTTACCGAGAACAATCAGCCCCAGCATTTT. Complete variable domain (other parts from reference TRBV5-1 and TRBJ1-5): KAGVTQTPRYLIKTRGQQVTLSCSPISGHRSVSWYQQTPGQGLQFLFEYFSETQRNKGNFPGRFSGRQFSNSRSEMNVSTLELGDSALYLCASVTENNQPQHFGDGTRLSIL.